A selection of T cell receptor beta chains follows, all from one sample in a study of naive and memory T cell subsets. TCRdb independently ran MiXCR on the UMI-ligation and nested PCR reads; one entry per CDR3 protein. The data hold 77,000 or so distinct CDR3 sequences, with around 13% observed a single time. Sequencing was carried out using central memory CD4+ T cells from blood. The receptors shown here come from a human donor in good health. The CDR3 runs from the conserved cysteine through the conserved F or W. Each record gives: clone size, D gene, J gene, V gene, CDR3 DNA, CDR3 protein. The D gene is left open where the match is weak. Expanded clones get a size class; other rows say once, few or many, or leave the size out.

>.|.|TRBJ2-1|TRBV18
TGTGCCAGCTCACCACCGTCTAGCGACTACAATGAGCAGTTCTTC
CASSPPSSDYNEQFF
>many|.|TRBJ2-7|TRBV7-2
TGTGCCAGCAGTCCTCTAGCGTCCTACGAGCAGTACTTC
CASSPLASYEQYF
>many|.|TRBJ1-2|TRBV9
TGTGCCAGCAGCTTACACAGGGCGGACCTCTATGGCTACACCTTC
CASSLHRADLYGYTF
>many|.|TRBJ1-1|TRBV3-1
TGTGCCAGCAGCCAAGGGCTCGAAGCTTTCTTT
CASSQGLEAFF
>many|TRBD1|TRBJ1-2|TRBV28
TGTGCCAGCAGGTCGACAGGGAGAGATGGCTACACCTTC
CASRSTGRDGYTF
>.|.|TRBJ1-2|TRBV2
TGTGCCAGCAGTGAAAGGATTTTAAACTATGGCTACACCTTC
CASSERILNYGYTF
>many|.|TRBJ2-7|TRBV24-1
TGTGCCACCAGCTCGGAAGGAAACCCCTACGAGCAGTACTTC
CATSSEGNPYEQYF
>many|.|TRBJ2-7|TRBV29-1
TGCAGCGTTGAAGAAGGCGGATCCTACGAGCAGTACTTC
CSVEEGGSYEQYF
>.|.|TRBJ2-3|TRBV5-1
TGCGCCAGCAGCCCCTTAGGGGCTAGCGTCGCCACAGATACGCAGTATTTT
CASSPLGASVATDTQYF
>few|TRBD1|TRBJ2-7|TRBV6-2/TRBV6-3
TGTGCCAGCAGACCTGGACAGGGATTGTACGAGCAGTACTTC
CASRPGQGLYEQYF
>many|.|TRBJ2-7|TRBV20-1
TGCAGTGCTAAGGTCCAGGGGTATGGGTACGAGCAGTACTTC
CSAKVQGYGYEQYF
>.|.|TRBJ1-4|TRBV7-6
TGTGCCAGCAGCCCAGGGTTTAATGAAAAACTGTTTTTT
CASSPGFNEKLFF
>few|.|TRBJ1-2|TRBV15
TGTGCCACCAGCAGAGATACGAGTCTAGGCTACACCTTC
CATSRDTSLGYTF
>few|TRBD2|TRBJ2-1|TRBV11-2
TGTGCCAGCAGCTCTAGACTAGCGGGAGGGCCTCATGAGCAGTTCTTC
CASSSRLAGGPHEQFF
>few|.|TRBJ2-2|TRBV12-3/TRBV12-4
TGTGCCAGCAGCCCTTCACTAGCCCGGAGTCCCGGGGAGCTGTTTTTT
CASSPSLARSPGELFF
>few|.|TRBJ1-5|TRBV7-2
TGTGCCAGCAGCTTACAGGGTTGGGGACAGCCCCAGCATTTT
CASSLQGWGQPQHF
>.|.|TRBJ2-5|TRBV5-1
TGCGCCAGCAGCTTGGCCCTGGGGGGCTCCCAAGAGACCCAGTACTTC
CASSLALGGSQETQYF
>many|.|TRBJ2-1|TRBV9
TGTGCCAGCAGCCAGGGTTCGGGGAACTACAATGAGCAGTTCTTC
CASSQGSGNYNEQFF
>few|.|TRBJ1-5|TRBV12-3/TRBV12-4
TGTGCCAGCAGTTTAGCAGGCAGGGTGAATCAGCCCCAGCATTTT
CASSLAGRVNQPQHF
>.|.|TRBJ2-3|TRBV20-1
TGCAGTGCTAGAATCACAGATACGCAGTATTTT
CSARITDTQYF
>many|TRBD2|TRBJ2-7|TRBV5-1
TGCGCCAGCAGCAGGGACGGGGGGGGATCCTACGAGCAGTACTTC
CASSRDGGGSYEQYF
>few|TRBD2|TRBJ2-1|TRBV14
TGTGCCAGCAGCCGGAGCGGGAGTTTAAATAATGAGCAGTTCTTC
CASSRSGSLNNEQFF
>few|TRBD2|TRBJ2-1|TRBV7-8
TGTGCCAGCAGCTTAGGTCTAGCGGAATACAATGAGCAGTTCTTC
CASSLGLAEYNEQFF
>.|.|TRBJ2-5|TRBV29-1
TGCAGCGTGAGGGGAAGGGTGATCGAGACCCAGTACTTC
CSVRGRVIETQYF
>.|TRBD1|TRBJ2-7|TRBV11-2
TGTGCCAGCAGCCCGCAGGACAGGTTGTACGAGCAGTACTTC
CASSPQDRLYEQYF
>.|TRBD1|TRBJ2-2|TRBV7-3
TGTGCCAGCAGCCAATCCGGGACAGACACCGGGGAGCTGTTTTTT
CASSQSGTDTGELFF